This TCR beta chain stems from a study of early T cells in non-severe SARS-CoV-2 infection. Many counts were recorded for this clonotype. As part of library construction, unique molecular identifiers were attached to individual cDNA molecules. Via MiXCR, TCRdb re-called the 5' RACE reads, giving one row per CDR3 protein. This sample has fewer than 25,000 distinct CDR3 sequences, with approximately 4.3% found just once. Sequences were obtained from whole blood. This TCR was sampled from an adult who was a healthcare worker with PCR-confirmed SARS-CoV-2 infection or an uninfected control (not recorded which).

This CDR3 reads CASSPPVTAISGYTF. The CDR3 DNA sequence: TGTGCCAGCTCACCACCCGTGACAGCCATCTCCGGCTACACCTTC. The gene calls are TRBV18 and TRBJ1-2; a weak D match, TRBD1 (5 bases). This CDR3 contains 15 residues. Germline V lookup: CDR1 KGHSH, CDR2 LQKENI. V was clipped by 0 bases and J by 8 bases, with 16 bases between them.